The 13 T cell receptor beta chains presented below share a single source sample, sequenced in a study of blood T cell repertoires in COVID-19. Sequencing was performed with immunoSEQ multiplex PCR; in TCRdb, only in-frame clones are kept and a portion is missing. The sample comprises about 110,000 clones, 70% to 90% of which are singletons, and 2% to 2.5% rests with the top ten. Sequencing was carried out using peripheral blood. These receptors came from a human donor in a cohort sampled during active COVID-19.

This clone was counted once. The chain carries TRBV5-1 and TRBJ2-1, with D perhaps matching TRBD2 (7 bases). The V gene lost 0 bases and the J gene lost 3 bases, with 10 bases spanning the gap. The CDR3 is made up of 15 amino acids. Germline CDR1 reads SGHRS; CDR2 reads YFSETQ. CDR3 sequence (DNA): TGCGCCAGCAGCTTGGTCGGGGGGCGCTACAATGAGCAGTTCTTC. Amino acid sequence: CASSLVGGRYNEQFF.

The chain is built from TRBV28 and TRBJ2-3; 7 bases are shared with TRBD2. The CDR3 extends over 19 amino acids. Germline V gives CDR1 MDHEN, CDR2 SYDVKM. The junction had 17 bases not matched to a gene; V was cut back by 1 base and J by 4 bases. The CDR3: CASSLFIQHRGDQADTQYF. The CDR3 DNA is TGTGCCAGCAGTTTATTTATCCAGCACCGGGGGGACCAGGCAGATACGCAGTATTTT.

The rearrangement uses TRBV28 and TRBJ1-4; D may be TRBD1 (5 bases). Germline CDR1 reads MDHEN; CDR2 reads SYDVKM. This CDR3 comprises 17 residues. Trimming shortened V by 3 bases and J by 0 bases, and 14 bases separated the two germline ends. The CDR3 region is CASSFFGGKATNEKLFF. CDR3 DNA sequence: TGTGCCAGCAGTTTTTTCGGGGGGAAGGCAACTAATGAAAAACTGTTTTTT.

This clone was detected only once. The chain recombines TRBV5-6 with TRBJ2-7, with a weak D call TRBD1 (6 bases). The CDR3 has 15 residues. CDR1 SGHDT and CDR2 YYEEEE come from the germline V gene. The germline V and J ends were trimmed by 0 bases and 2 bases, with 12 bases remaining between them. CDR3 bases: TGTGCCAGCAGCTTGGACCTACAGGGTACCTACGAGCAGTACTTC. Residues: CASSLDLQGTYEQYF.

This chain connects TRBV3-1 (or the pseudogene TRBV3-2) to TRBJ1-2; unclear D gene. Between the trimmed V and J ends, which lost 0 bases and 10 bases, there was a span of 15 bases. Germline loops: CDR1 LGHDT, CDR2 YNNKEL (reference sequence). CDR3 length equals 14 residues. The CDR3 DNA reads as TGTGCCAGCAGCCAAGATCTTGATGGCAGGATCTACACCTTC. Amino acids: CASSQDLDGRIYTF.

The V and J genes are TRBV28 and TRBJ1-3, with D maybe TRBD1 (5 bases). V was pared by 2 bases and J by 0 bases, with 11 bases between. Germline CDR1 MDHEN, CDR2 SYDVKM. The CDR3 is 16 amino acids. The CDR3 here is CASSLGGATSGNTIYF. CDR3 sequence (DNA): TGTGCCAGCAGTTTAGGTGGGGCGACCTCTGGAAACACCATATATTTT.

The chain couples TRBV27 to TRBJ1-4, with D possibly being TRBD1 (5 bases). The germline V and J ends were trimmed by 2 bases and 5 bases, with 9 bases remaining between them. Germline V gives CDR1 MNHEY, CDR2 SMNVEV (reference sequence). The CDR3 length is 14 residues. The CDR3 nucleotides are TGTGCCAGCAGTTTAGGTAGGGGCAATGAAAAACTGTTTTTT. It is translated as CASSLGRGNEKLFF.

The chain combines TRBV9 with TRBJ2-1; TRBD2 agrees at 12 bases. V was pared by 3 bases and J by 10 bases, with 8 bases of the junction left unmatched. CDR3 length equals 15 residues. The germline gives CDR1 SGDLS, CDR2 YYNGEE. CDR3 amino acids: CASSAGLAGLGEQFF. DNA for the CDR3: TGTGCCAGCAGCGCGGGACTAGCGGGTTTAGGGGAGCAGTTCTTC.

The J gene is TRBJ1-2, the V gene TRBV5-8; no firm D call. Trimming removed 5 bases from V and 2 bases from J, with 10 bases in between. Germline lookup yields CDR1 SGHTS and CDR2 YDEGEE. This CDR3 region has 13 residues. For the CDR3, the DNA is TGTGCCAGCAGATACGACACCAACTATGGCTACACCTTC. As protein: CASRYDTNYGYTF.

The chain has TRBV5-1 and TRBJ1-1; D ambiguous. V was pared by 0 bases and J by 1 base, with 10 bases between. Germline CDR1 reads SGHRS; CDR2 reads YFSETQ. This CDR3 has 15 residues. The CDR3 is CASSLASVWNTEAFF. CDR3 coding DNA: TGCGCCAGCAGCTTGGCCTCGGTGTGGAACACTGAAGCTTTCTTT.

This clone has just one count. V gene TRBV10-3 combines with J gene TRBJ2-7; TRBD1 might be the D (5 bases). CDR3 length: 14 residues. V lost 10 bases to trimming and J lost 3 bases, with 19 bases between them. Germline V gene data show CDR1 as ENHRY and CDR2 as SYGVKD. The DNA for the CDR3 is TGTGCCACCGCTGACAGAAACTTAGACTACGAGCAGTACTTC. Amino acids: CATADRNLDYEQYF.

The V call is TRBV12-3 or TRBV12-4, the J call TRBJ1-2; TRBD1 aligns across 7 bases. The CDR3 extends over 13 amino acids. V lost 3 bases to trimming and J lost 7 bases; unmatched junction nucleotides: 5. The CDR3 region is CASSFEGASGYTF. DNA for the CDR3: TGTGCCAGCAGTTTCGAGGGGGCAAGTGGCTACACCTTC.

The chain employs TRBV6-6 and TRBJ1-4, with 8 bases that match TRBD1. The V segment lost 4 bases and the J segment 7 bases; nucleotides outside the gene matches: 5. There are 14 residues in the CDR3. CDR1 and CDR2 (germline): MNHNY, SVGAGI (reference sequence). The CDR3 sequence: CASSLGQGREKLFF. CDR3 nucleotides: TGTGCCAGCAGTTTAGGACAGGGACGTGAAAAACTGTTTTTT.